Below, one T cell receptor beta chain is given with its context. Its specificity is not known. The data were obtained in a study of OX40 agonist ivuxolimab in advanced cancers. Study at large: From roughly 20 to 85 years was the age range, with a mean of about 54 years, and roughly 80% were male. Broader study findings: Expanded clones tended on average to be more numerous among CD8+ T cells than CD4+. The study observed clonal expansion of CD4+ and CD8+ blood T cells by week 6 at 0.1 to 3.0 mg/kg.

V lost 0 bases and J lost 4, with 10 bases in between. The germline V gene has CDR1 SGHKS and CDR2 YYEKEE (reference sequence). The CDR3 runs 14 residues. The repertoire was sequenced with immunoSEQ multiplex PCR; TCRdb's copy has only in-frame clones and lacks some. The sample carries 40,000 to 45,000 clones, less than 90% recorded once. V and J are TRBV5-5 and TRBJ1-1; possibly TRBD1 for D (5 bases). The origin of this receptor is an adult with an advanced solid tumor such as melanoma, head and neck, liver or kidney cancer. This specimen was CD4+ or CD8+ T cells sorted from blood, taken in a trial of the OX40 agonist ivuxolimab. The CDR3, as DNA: TGTGCCAGCAGCTTGGGCAACAGGATCACTGAAGCTTTCTTT. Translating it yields CASSLGNRITEAFF. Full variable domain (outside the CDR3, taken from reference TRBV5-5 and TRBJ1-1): DAGVTQSPTHLIKTRGQQVTLRCSPISGHKSVSWYQQVLGQGPQFIFQYYEKEERGRGNFPDRFSARQFPNYSSELNVNALLLGDSALYLCASSLGNRITEAFFGQGTRLTVV.